This T cell receptor beta chain was recovered during a study of T cell responses to AZD1222 COVID-19 vaccine. This CDR3 is built from 18 residues. V gave up 2 bases and J gave up 0 bases; unmatched junction bases: 7. Germline V lookup: CDR1 LNHDA, CDR2 SQIVND (reference sequence). Profiled with immunoSEQ multiplex PCR; TCRdb holds only in-frame clones, not every one. This sample has 150,000 to 180,000 clones, with approximately 87% found just once. Sequencing used peripheral blood, obtained on day 0 of MenACWY control vaccination. The chain joins TRBV19 to TRBJ2-6, with TRBD1 identical over 7 bases. This receptor was obtained from an adult in good health. The CDR3 protein is CASSITGALSSGANVLTF. The CDR3 region has the DNA TGTGCCAGTAGTATAACAGGGGCGCTAAGCTCTGGGGCCAACGTCCTGACTTTC. Full variable domain (remainder filled in from reference TRBV19 and TRBJ2-6): DGGITQSPKYLFRKEGQNVTLSCEQNLNHDAMYWYRQDPGQGLRLIYYSQIVNDFQKGDIAEGYSVSREKKESFPLTVTSAQKNPTAFYLCASSITGALSSGANVLTFGAGSRLTVL.